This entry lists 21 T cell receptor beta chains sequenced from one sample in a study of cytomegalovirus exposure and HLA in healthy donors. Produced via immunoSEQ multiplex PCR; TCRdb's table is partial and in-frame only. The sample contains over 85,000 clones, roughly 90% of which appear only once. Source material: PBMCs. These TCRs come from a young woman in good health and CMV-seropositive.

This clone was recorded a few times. CDR3 amino acids: CASSSESGREQFF. The CDR3 DNA reads TGTGCCAGCAGCTCCGAAAGCGGGAGGGAGCAGTTCTTC. This sequence joins TRBV7-9 and TRBJ2-1; TRBD2 agrees at 9 bases. Germline V gene data show CDR1 as SEHNR and CDR2 as FQNEAQ (reference sequence). The CDR3 covers 13 residues. J lost 10 bases, V lost 4 bases, and 5 bases had no gene match.

Written as DNA, the CDR3 is TGCGCCAGCAGCCACCGACAGGGGTACACTGAAGCTTTCTTT. It translates to CASSHRQGYTEAFF. The chain recombines TRBV4-1 with TRBJ1-1; TRBD1 aligns across 8 bases. The V gene end was trimmed by 3 bases and the J gene end by 3 bases; junction bases not matched to a gene: 3. Germline V gene data show CDR1 as MGHRA and CDR2 as YSYEKL. The CDR3 covers 14 residues.

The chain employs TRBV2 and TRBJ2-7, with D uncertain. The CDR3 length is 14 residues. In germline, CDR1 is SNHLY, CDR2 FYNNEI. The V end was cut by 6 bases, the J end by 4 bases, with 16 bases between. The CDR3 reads CASRPGRIAYEQYF. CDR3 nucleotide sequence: TGTGCCAGCAGGCCCGGCAGGATCGCGTACGAGCAGTACTTC.

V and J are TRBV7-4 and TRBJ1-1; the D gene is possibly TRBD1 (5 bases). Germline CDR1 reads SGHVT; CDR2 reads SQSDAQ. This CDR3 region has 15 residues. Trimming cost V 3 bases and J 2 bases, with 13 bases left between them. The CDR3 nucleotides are TGTGCCAGCAGCTTTGGGGCGACAGTAAACACTGAAGCTTTCTTT. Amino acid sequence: CASSFGATVNTEAFF.

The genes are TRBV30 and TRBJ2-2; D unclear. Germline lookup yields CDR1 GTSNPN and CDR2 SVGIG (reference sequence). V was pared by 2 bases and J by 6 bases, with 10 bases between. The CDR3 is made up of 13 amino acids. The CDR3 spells CAWSQAWAGELFF. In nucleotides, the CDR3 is TGTGCCTGGAGTCAGGCTTGGGCCGGGGAGCTGTTTTTT.

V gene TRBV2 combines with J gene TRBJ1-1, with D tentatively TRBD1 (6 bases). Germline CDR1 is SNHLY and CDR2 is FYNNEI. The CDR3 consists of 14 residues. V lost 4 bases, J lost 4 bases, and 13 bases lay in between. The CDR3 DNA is TGTGCCAGCAGTGGTGAGGGGGTTGGCACTGAAGCTTTCTTT. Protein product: CASSGEGVGTEAFF.

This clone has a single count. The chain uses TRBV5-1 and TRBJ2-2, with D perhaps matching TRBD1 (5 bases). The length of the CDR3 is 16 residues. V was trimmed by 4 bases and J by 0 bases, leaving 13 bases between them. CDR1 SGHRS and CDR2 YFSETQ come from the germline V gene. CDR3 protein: CASSPDGHPNTGELFF. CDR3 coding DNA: TGCGCCAGCAGCCCGGATGGACACCCGAACACCGGGGAGCTGTTTTTT.

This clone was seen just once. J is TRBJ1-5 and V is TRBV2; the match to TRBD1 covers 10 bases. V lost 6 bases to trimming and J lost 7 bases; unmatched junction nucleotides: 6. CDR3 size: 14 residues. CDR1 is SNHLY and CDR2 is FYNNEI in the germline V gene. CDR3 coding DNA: TGTGCCAGCAGGGGGACAGGGGAGAACCAGCCCCAGCATTTT. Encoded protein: CASRGTGENQPQHF.

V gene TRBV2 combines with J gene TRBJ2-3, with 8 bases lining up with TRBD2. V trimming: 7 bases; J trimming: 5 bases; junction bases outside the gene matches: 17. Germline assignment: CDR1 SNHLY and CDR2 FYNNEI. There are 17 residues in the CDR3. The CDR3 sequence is CASTTLIRGGREDTQYF. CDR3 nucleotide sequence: TGTGCCAGCACTACTTTGATCCGGGGGGGCCGGGAAGATACGCAGTATTTT.

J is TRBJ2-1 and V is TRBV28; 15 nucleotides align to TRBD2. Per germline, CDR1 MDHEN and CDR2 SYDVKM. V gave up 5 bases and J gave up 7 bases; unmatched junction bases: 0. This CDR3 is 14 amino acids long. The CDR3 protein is CASSGTSGRNEQFF. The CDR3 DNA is TGTGCCAGCAGTGGGACTAGCGGGAGGAATGAGCAGTTCTTC.

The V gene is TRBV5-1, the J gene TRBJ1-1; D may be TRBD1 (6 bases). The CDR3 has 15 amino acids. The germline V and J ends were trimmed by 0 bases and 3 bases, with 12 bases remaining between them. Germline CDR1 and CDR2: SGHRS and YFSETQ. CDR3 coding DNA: TGCGCCAGCAGCTTGGAAGAAGGGGGGGACACTGAAGCTTTCTTT. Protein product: CASSLEEGGDTEAFF.

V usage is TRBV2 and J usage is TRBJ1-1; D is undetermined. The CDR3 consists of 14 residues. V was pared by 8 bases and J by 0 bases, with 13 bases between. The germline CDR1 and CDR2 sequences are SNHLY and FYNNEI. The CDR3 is CASDIGLMNTEAFF. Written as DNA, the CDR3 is TGTGCCAGCGACATCGGCCTTATGAACACTGAAGCTTTCTTT.

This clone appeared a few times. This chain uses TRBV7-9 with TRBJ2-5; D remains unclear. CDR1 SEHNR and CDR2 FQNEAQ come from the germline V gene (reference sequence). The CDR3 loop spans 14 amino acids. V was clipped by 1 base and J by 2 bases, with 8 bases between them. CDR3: CASSLVSVQETQYF. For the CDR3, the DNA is TGTGCCAGCAGCTTAGTTTCGGTTCAAGAGACCCAGTACTTC.

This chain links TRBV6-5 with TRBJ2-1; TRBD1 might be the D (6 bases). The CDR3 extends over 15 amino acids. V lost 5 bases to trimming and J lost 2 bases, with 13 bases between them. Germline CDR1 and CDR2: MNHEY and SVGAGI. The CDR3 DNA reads TGTGCCAGCAGTAATGCCGGGACAACCTACAATGAGCAGTTCTTC. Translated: CASSNAGTTYNEQFF.

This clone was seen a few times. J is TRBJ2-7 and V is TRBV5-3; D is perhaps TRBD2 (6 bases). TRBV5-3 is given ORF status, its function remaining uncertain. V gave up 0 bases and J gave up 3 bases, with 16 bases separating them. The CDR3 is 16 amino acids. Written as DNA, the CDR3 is TGTGCCAGAAGCTTGGCCTCCAGACTAGAAGTCTACGAGCAGTACTTC. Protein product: CARSLASRLEVYEQYF.

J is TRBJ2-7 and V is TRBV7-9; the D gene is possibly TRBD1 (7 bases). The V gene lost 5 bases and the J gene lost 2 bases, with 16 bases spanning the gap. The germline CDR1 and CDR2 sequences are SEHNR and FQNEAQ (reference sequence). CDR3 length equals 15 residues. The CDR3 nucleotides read TGTGCCAGCAGCATCGATTCAGGGGGGCCCTACGAGCAGTACTTC. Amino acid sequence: CASSIDSGGPYEQYF.

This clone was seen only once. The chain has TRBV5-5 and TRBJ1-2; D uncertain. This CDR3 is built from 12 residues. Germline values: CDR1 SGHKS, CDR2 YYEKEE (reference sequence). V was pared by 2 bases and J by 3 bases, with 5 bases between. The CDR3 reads CASSFSDYGYTF. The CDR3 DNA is TGTGCCAGCAGCTTCAGCGACTATGGCTACACCTTC.

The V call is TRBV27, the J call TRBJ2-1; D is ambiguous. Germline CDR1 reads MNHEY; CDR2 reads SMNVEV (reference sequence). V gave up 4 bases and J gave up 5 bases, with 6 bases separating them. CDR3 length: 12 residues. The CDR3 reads CASSSQNNEQFF. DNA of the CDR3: TGTGCCAGCAGTTCACAGAACAATGAGCAGTTCTTC.

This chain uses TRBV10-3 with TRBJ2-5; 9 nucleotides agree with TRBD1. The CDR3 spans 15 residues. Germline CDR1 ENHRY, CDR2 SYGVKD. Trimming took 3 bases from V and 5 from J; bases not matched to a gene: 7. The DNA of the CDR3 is TGTGCCATCAGTGACCTACAGGGGGCTGGGGAGACCCAGTACTTC. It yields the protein CAISDLQGAGETQYF.

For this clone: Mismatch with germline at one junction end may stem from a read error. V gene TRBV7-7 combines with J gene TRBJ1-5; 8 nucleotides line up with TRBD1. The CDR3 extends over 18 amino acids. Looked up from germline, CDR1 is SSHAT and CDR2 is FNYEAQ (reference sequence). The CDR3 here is CASSYWPLTGERNQPQHF. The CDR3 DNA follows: TGTGCTAGCAGCTATTGGCCCCTGACAGGGGAACGGAATCAGCCCCAGCATTTT. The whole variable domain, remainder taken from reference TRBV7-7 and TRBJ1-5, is GAGVSQSPRYKVTKRGQDVTLRCDPISSHATLYWYQQALGQGPEFLTYFNYEAQPDKSGLPSDRFSAERPEGSISTLTIQRTEQRDSAMYRCASSYWPLTGERNQPQHFGDGTRLSIL.

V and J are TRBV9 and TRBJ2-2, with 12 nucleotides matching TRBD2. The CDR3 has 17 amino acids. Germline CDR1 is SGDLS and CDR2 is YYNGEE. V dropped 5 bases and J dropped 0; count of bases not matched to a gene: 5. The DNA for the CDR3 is TGTGCCAGCAGTCCTACTAGCGGGGGGCCGAACACCGGGGAGCTGTTTTTT. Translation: CASSPTSGGPNTGELFF. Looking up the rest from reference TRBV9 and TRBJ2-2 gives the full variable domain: DSGVTQTPKHLITATGQRVTLRCSPRSGDLSVYWYQQSLDQGLQFLIQYYNGEERAKGNILERFSAQQFPDLHSELNLSSLELGDSALYFCASSPTSGGPNTGELFFGEGSRLTVL.